This T cell receptor beta chain was identified in a study of cytomegalovirus exposure and HLA in healthy donors. Study-wide results and caveats: Published work reported that the classifier diagnosed cytomegalovirus status with high specificity and sensitivity. The study found most TCR sequences rare, yet found some public TCRs in many donors. Likely technical artifact: a cluster of highly shared sequence variants.

In regard to this clone: What it recognizes is unknown.

Amplification used 60 Vbeta primers and 13 Jbeta primers. Sequencing used immunoSEQ multiplex PCR; TCRdb keeps in-frame clones, though not all of them. There are about 180,000 clones in the sample; around three quarters occur only once, and 1.5% to 2% lies in the top ten. J gave up 2 bases and V 4 bases, and 7 bases lay outside the gene matches. The CDR3 loop spans 18 amino acids. Germline V gene lookup returns CDR1 MGHRA and CDR2 YSYEKL. This sequence joins TRBV4-1 and TRBJ2-3; 15 bases are a match to TRBD2. Sequenced sample: PBMCs. The clonotype comes from a woman in her twenties or thirties in good health and CMV-seronegative. CDR3 coding DNA: TGCGCCAGCAGCCGCGGACTAGCGGGGGGGAACCCCACAGATACGCAGTATTTT. It yields the protein CASSRGLAGGNPTDTQYF.